The rows below give T cell receptor beta chains drawn from one sample of a study of blood T cell repertoires in COVID-19. Sequenced by immunoSEQ multiplex PCR; TCRdb stores in-frame clones only, minus some. Among over 85,000 clones, 75% to 80% were seen once, and the ten largest hold 16%. Sequencing input: peripheral blood. These TCRs come from a woman older than 75 with active or convalescent COVID-19. Both conserved end residues are part of each CDR3.

>TRBJ1-2|TRBV2
CASSVVRDYGYTF
>TRBJ2-7|TRBV5-4
CASSLMGQGFKQYF
>TRBJ2-7|TRBV3-1/TRBV3-2
CASSPRLAGSYEQYF
>TRBJ1-2|TRBV5-1
CASSLNGDFSYGYTF
>TRBJ2-6|TRBV15
CATSRGGTGGWTGANVLTF
>TRBJ2-1|TRBV9
CASSSGGSSYNEQFF
>TRBJ2-1|TRBV12-3/TRBV12-4
CASSERDYNEQFF
>TRBJ2-7|TRBV7-6
CASSKLAGGLGEQYF
>TRBJ2-1|TRBV6-5
CASSYALGGNEQFF
>TRBJ2-5|TRBV19
CASSIDRTGGEETQYF
>TRBJ2-7|TRBV15
CATSRSWTGSSYEQYF
>TRBJ1-1|TRBV6-1
CASSGAQGGTEAFF
>TRBJ1-4|TRBV4-3
CASSQDPPGQQNEKLFF
>TRBJ1-1|TRBV7-3
CASSPGGLGTEAFF
>TRBJ2-1|TRBV12-3/TRBV12-4
CASSPTANEQFF
>TRBJ2-2|TRBV9
CASSVEGSGGNTGELFF
>TRBJ2-3|TRBV18
CASSPPGQKTDTQYF
>TRBJ2-2|TRBV3-1/TRBV3-2
CASSPSSVLAGELFF
>TRBJ2-5|TRBV11-2
CASSLERETQYF
>TRBJ2-7|TRBV21-1
CASSKGVSAGSSPAEIYEQYF
>TRBJ1-2|TRBV29-1
CSVEGLSGIGYTF
>TRBJ1-1|TRBV10-3
CAISPWRWGESTEAFF
>TRBJ2-1|TRBV2
CASSVDAAIAGNEQFF
>TRBJ1-6|TRBV18
CASSPRQGANNSPLHF
>TRBJ2-4|TRBV28
CASSPLEESLRIAKNIQYF
>TRBJ2-3|TRBV6-5
CASSGGAADTQYF
>TRBJ2-7|TRBV4-3
CASSQDMTGRAYEQYF